The sample holds a few counts of the clone carrying this T cell receptor beta chain. Its antigen is undetermined. Other DNA sequences in this sample translate to the same CDR3. Naive CD8 cells lacked CD45RO and underwent positive selection for CCR7, leaving out terminally differentiated effector memory CD45RA+ cells. Donors comprised healthy HIV-negative adults lacking recent acute infections or vaccinations. Every one of the donors was a Caucasian adult that lived in Nashville, Tennessee. Replicate PCRs for sorted subsets used roughly 200 ng DNA; this equaled 25,000 to 30,000 T cell genomes. Method: immunoSEQ multiplex PCR; TCRdb's copy keeps in-frame clones and lacks some. The table shows nearly 600,000 clones, with 95% to 96% occurring only once. The entry originates in a study of shared clonotypes between healthy human individuals. The study, taken as a whole, reports: Larger richness was generally estimated for naive than memory subsets.

Trimming cost V 1 base and J 0 bases, with 4 bases left between them. Germline CDR1 reads MDHEN; CDR2 reads SYDVKM. CDR3 size: 14 residues. The source of this sequence is a woman in her thirties in good health. This chain connects TRBV28 to TRBJ2-1, with D unclear. Sequenced input: naive CD8+ T cells sorted from blood. In DNA, the CDR3 is TGTGCCAGCAGTTTATTTAGCTCCTACAATGAGCAGTTCTTC. This codes for CASSLFSSYNEQFF.